This T cell receptor beta chain is drawn from a study of T cells in Graves' hyperthyroidism and ophthalmopathy. CDR1 is SGHAT, CDR2 FQNNGV, per germline. The CDR3 runs to 8 residues. Study results and limitations: Most expanded thyroid clonotypes above 0.001 recurred in blood.

TCR beta CDR3 regions were amplified from RNA transcripts. HTBI primers drove first-round RT-PCR of the TCR CDR3. TCRdb reprocessed the multiplex PCR reads with MiXCR, giving one entry per CDR3 protein. This table holds about 350,000 distinct CDR3 sequences, approximately 14% found once. This clonotype came up a few times. No antigen is known for it. A read error may account for a junction end that differs from germline. Researchers defined stable Graves' hyperthyroidism as no ophthalmopathy progression within 18 months. The diagnostic basis comprised clinical symptoms, serum thyroxine and TRAb, thyroid ultrasound and orbital computed tomography. The PBMCs studied were ones that came from 10 ml fresh peripheral blood.

The clonotype was recovered from a woman in her 30s with Graves' hyperthyroidism. The chain has TRBV11-2 and TRBJ2-1, with TRBD1 matching 7 bases. The sample taken for sequencing was blood. The CDR3 DNA reads as TGTGCCAGCGGGACAGCCATCTTC. Translation: CASGTAIF.